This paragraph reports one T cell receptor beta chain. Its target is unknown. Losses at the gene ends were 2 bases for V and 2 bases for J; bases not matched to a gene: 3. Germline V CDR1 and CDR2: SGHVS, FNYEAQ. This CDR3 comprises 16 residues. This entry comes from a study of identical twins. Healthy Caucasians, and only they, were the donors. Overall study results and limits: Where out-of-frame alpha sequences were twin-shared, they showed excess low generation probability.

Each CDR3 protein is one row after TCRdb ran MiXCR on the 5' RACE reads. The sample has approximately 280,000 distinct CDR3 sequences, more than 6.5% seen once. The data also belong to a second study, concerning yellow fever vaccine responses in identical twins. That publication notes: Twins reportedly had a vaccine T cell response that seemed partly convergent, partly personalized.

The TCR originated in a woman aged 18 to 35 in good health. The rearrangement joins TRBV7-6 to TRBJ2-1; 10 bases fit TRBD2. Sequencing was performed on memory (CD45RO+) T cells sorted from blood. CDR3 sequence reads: CASSLLAGAAYNEQFF. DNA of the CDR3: TGTGCCAGCAGCTTACTAGCGGGAGCTGCCTACAATGAGCAGTTCTTC.